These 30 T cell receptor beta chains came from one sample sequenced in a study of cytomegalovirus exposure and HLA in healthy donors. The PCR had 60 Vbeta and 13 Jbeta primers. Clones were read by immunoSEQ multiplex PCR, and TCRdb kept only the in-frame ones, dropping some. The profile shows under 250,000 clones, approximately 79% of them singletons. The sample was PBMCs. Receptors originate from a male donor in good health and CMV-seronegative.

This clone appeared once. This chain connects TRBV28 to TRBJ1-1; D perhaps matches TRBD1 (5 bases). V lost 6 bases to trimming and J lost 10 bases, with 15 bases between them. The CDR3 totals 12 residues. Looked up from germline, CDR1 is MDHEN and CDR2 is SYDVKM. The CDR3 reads CASRTQTGGAFF. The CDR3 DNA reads TGTGCCAGCAGAACTCAAACAGGTGGAGCTTTCTTT.

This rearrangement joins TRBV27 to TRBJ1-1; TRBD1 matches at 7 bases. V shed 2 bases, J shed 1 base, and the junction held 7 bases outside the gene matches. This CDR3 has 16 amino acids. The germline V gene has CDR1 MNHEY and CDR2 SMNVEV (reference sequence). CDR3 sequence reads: CASSLATGQANTEAFF. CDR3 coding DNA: TGTGCCAGCAGTTTAGCGACAGGACAGGCGAACACTGAAGCTTTCTTT.

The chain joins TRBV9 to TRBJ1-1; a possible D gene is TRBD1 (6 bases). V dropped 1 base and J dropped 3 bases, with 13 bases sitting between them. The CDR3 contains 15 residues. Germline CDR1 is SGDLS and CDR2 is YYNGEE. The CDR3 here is CASSVYRDTDTEAFF. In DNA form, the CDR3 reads TGTGCCAGCAGCGTATATAGGGACACCGACACTGAAGCTTTCTTT.

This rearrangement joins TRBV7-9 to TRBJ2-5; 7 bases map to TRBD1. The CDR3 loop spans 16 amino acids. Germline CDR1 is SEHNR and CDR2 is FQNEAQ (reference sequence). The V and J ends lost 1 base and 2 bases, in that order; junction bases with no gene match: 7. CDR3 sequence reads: CASSLGFSGGQETQYF. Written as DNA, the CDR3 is TGTGCCAGCAGCTTAGGGTTCTCAGGGGGACAAGAGACCCAGTACTTC. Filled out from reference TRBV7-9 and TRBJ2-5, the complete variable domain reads DTGVSQNPRHKITKRGQNVTFRCDPISEHNRLYWYRQTLGQGPEFLTYFQNEAQLEKSRLLSDRFSAERPKGSFSTLEIQRTEQGDSAMYLCASSLGFSGGQETQYFGPGTRLLVL.

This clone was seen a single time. The CDR3 nucleotides are TGTGCCAGCAGCGTAAGGGGGGGGTCCCGAGAAAAACTGTTTTTT. Its translation is CASSVRGGSREKLFF. This sequence joins TRBV9 and TRBJ1-4, with D possibly being TRBD1 (6 bases). This CDR3 region has 15 residues. Germline lookup yields CDR1 SGDLS and CDR2 YYNGEE. V was trimmed by 1 base and J by 8 bases, leaving 15 bases between them. Using reference TRBV9 and TRBJ1-4 for the parts outside the CDR3, the full variable domain is DSGVTQTPKHLITATGQRVTLRCSPRSGDLSVYWYQQSLDQGLQFLIQYYNGEERAKGNILERFSAQQFPDLHSELNLSSLELGDSALYFCASSVRGGSREKLFFGSGTQLSVL.

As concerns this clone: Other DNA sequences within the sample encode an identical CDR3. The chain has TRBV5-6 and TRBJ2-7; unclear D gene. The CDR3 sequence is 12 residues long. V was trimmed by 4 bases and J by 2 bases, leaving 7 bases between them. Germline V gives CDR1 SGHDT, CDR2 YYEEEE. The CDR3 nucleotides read TGTGCCAGCAGCCGCGGAACCTACGAGCAGTACTTC. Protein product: CASSRGTYEQYF.

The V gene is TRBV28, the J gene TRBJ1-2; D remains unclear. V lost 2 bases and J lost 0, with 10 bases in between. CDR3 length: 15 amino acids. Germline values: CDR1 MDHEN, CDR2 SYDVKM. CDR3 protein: CASSLIPGSNYGYTF. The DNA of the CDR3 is TGTGCCAGCAGTTTAATCCCGGGGTCTAACTATGGCTACACCTTC.

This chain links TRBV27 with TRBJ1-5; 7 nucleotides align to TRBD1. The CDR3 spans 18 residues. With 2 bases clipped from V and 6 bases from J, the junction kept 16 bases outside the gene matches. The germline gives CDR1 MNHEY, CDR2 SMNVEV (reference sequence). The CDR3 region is CASSLIPFRQGRGQPQHF. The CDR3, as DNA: TGTGCCAGCAGTTTAATACCCTTTAGACAGGGACGCGGTCAGCCCCAGCATTTT.

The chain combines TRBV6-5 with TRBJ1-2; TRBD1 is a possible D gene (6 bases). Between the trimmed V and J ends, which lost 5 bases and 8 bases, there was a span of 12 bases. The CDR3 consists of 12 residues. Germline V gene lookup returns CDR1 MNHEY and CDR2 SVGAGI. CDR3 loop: CASSATGNGYTF. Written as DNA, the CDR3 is TGTGCCAGCAGTGCGACAGGAAACGGCTACACCTTC.

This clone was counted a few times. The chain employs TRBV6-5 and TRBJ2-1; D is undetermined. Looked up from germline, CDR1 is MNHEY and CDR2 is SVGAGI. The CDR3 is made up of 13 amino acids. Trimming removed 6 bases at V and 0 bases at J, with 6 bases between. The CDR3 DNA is TGTGCCAGCAGCCTCTCCTCCTACAATGAGCAGTTCTTC. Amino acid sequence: CASSLSSYNEQFF.

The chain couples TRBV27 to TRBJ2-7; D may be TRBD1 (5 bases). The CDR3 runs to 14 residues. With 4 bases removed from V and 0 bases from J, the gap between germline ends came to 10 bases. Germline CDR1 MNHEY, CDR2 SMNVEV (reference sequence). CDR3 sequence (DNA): TGTGCCAGCAGTTGGAAGGGGTTCTCCTACGAGCAGTACTTC. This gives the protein CASSWKGFSYEQYF.

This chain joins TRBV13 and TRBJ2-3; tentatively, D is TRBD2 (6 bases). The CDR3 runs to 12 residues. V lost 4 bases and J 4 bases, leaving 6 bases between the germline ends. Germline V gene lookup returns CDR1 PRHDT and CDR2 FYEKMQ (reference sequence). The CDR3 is CASSSGADTQYF. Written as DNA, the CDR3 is TGTGCCAGCAGCTCGGGGGCAGATACGCAGTATTTT.

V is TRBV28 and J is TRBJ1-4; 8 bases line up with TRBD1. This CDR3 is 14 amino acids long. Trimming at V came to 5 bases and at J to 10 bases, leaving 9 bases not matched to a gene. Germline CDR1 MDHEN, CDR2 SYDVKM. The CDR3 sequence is CASSRQGARVKLFF. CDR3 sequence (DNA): TGTGCCAGCAGTCGCCAGGGGGCACGGGTAAAACTGTTTTTT.

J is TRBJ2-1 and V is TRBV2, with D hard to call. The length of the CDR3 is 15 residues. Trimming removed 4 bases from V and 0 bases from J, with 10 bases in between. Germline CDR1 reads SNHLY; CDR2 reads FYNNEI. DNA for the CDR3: TGTGCCAGCAGTGGTACAGTTGACTCCTACAATGAGCAGTTCTTC. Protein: CASSGTVDSYNEQFF.

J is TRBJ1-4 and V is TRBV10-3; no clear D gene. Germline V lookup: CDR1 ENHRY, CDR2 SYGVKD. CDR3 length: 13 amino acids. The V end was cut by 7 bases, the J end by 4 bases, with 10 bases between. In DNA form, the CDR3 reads TGTGCCATCAATGGCGGTGATAATGAAAAACTGTTTTTT. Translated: CAINGGDNEKLFF.

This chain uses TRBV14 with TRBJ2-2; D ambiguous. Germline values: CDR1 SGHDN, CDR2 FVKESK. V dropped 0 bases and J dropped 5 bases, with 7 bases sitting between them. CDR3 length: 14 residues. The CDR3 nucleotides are TGTGCCAGCAGCCAAGATACATGGACCGGGGAGCTGTTTTTT. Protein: CASSQDTWTGELFF. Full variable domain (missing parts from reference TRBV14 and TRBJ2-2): EAGVTQFPSHSVIEKGQTVTLRCDPISGHDNLYWYRRVMGKEIKFLLHFVKESKQDESGMPNNRFLAERTGGTYSTLKVQPAELEDSGVYFCASSQDTWTGELFFGEGSRLTVL.

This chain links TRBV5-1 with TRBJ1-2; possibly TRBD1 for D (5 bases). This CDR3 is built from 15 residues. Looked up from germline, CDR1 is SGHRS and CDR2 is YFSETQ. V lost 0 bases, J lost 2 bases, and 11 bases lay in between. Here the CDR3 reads CASSLAQGTNYGYTF. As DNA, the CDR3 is TGCGCCAGCAGCTTGGCCCAGGGCACCAACTATGGCTACACCTTC.

CDR3 bases: TGTGCCAGCAGCTTACCCAGACTGAGCTCTGGAAACACCATATATTTT. Its protein product is CASSLPRLSSGNTIYF. The chain recombines TRBV7-8 with TRBJ1-3; D gene ambiguous. Trimming took off 2 bases at V and 0 bases at J, with 11 bases between the two ends. The CDR3 is 16 residues long. The V gene's germline CDR1 is SGHVS and CDR2 FQNEAQ.

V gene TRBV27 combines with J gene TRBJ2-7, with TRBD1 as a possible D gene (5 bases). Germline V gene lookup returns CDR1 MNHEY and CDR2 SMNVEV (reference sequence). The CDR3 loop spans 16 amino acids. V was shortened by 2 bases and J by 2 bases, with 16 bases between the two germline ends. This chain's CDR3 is CASSLSIRGTTYEQYF. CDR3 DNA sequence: TGTGCCAGCAGTTTAAGTATTAGGGGTACGACCTACGAGCAGTACTTC.

The CDR3 nucleotides are TGCAGCCTCTTGGACAGCACCGGGGAGCTGTTTTTT. It specifies CSLLDSTGELFF. The rearrangement uses TRBV29-1 and TRBJ2-2; a possible D gene is TRBD1 (6 bases). Trimming removed 8 bases at V and 4 bases at J, with 11 bases between. This CDR3 has 12 amino acids. In germline, CDR1 is SQVTM, CDR2 ANQGSEA.

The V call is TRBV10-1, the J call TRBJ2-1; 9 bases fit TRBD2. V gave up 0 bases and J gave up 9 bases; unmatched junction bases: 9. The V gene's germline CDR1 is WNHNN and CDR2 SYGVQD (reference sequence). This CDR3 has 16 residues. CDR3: CASSESSPRGGTEQFF. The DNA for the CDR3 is TGCGCCAGCAGTGAGTCTTCCCCGCGGGGGGGCACTGAGCAGTTCTTC.

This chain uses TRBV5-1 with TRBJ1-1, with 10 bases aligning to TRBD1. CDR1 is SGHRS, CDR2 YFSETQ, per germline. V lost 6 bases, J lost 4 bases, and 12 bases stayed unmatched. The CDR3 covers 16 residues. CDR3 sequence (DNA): TGCGCCAGCACCCCGGACGGGACAGGGGCTTCCACTGAAGCTTTCTTT. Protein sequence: CASTPDGTGASTEAFF.

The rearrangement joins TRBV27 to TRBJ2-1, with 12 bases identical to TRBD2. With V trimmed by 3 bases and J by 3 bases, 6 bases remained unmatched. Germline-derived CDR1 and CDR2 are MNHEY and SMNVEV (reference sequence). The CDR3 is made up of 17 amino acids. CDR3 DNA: TGTGCCAGCAGTTTCCCCCGACTAGCGGGAGACTACAATGAGCAGTTCTTC. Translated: CASSFPRLAGDYNEQFF.

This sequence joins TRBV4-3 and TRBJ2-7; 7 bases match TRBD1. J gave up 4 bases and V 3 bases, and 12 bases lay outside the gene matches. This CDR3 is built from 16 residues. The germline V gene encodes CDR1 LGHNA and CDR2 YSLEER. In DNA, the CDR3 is TGCGCCAGCAGCCAGAGGGGACAGTTACGGGGTTACGAGCAGTACTTC. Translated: CASSQRGQLRGYEQYF.

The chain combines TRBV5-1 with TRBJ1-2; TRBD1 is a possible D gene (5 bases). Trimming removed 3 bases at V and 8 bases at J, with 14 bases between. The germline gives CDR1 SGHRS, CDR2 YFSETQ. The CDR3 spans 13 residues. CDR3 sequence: CASSSGGELGYTF. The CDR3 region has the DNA TGCGCCAGCAGCTCCGGGGGGGAGTTGGGCTACACCTTC.

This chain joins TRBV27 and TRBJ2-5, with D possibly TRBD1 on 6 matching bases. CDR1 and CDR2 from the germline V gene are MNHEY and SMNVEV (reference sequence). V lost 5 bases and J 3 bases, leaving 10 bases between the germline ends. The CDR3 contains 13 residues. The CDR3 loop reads CASSIRTEETQYF. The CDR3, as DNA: TGTGCCAGCAGTATCCGGACAGAAGAGACCCAGTACTTC.

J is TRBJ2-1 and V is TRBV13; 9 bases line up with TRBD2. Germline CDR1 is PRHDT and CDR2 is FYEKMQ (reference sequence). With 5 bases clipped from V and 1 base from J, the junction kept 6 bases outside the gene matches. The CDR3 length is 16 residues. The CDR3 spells CASSVGGRGSYNEQFF. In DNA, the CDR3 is TGTGCCAGCAGCGTTGGCGGGAGGGGGTCCTACAATGAGCAGTTCTTC.

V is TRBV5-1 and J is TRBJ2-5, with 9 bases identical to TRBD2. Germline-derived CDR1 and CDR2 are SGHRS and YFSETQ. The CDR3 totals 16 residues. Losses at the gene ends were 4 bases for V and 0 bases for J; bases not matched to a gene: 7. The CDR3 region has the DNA TGCGCCAGCAGCCCCCGTTGGACTAGCGACCAAGAGACCCAGTACTTC. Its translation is CASSPRWTSDQETQYF.

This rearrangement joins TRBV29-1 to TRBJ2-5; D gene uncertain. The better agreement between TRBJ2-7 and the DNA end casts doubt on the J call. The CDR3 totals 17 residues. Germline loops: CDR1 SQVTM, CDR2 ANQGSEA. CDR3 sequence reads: CSVETTASLQAAYEQYF. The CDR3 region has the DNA TGCAGCGTTGAAACGACGGCGTCTCTGCAGGCTGCCTACGAGCAGTACTTC.

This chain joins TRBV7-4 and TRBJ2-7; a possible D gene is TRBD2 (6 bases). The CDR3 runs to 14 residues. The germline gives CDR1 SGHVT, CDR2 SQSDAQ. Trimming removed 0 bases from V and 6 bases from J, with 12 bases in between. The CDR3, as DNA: TGTGCCAGCAGCTTAGCGCGGCGGGGCGGCGAGCAGTACTTC. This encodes CASSLARRGGEQYF.